The next 20 T cell receptor beta chains were all read from a single sample in a study of STAT5B mutations in CD4+ large granular lymphocyte leukemia. Clones were read by immunoSEQ multiplex PCR, and TCRdb kept only the in-frame ones, dropping some. Of 25,000 to 30,000 clones detected, roughly 79% appear once; the ten largest clones hold around 0.98%. The sample consisted of CD4+ T cells from blood buffy coats. Receptors originate from a human donor in good health.

This rearrangement joins TRBV27 to TRBJ1-2; TRBD1 agrees at 7 bases. Germline CDR1 reads MNHEY; CDR2 reads SMNVEV (reference sequence). V dropped 5 bases and J dropped 8; count of bases not matched to a gene: 11. The CDR3 totals 14 residues. CDR3: CASSPSTGSGGYTF. The CDR3 coding sequence is TGTGCCAGCAGTCCCTCGACAGGGTCAGGCGGCTACACCTTC.

The chain combines TRBV5-1 with TRBJ2-1, with 10 bases matching TRBD2. The CDR3 is 15 residues long. The V gene's germline CDR1 is SGHRS and CDR2 YFSETQ. The ends lost 4 bases at V and 6 bases at J; junction bases unmatched: 7. CDR3 sequence: CASSIPTSGRNEQFF. In nucleotides, the CDR3 is TGCGCCAGCAGCATCCCGACTAGCGGGCGCAATGAGCAGTTCTTC.

This chain uses TRBV15 with TRBJ2-7; 11 bases fit TRBD2. Germline V gene data show CDR1 as LNHNV and CDR2 as YYDKDF (reference sequence). This CDR3 region has 14 residues. With 8 bases clipped from V and 5 bases from J, the junction kept 8 bases outside the gene matches. CDR3: CATAEGLAVDEQYF. DNA for the CDR3: TGTGCCACCGCGGAGGGACTAGCGGTAGACGAGCAGTACTTC.

The gene calls are TRBV15 and TRBJ2-7; TRBD2 might be the D (5 bases). Germline values: CDR1 LNHNV, CDR2 YYDKDF (reference sequence). V gave up 3 bases and J gave up 3 bases, with 12 bases separating them. The CDR3 is 14 amino acids. The CDR3 DNA reads TGTGCCACCAGCAGGTCGAGGAGCGGCTACGAGCAGTACTTC. This codes for CATSRSRSGYEQYF.

The J gene is TRBJ2-4, the V gene TRBV6-1; D may be TRBD1 (5 bases). Trimming left V 4 bases short and J 0 bases short, with 10 bases between. Germline CDR1 MNHNS, CDR2 SASEGT. This CDR3 region has 15 residues. CDR3 coding DNA: TGTGCCAGCAGTGGACAGTTTCCAGCCAAAAACATTCAGTACTTC. It translates to CASSGQFPAKNIQYF.

The chain combines TRBV5-1 with TRBJ2-1; D possibly corresponds to TRBD1 (6 bases). This CDR3 region has 13 residues. V lost 4 bases, J lost 7 bases, and 12 bases lay in between. Germline V gene data show CDR1 as SGHRS and CDR2 as YFSETQ. The CDR3 spells CASSLSQGNEQFF. DNA for the CDR3: TGCGCCAGCAGCCTGTCACAGGGAAATGAGCAGTTCTTC.

This sequence joins TRBV6-1 and TRBJ2-5; 12 nucleotides align to TRBD1. The trim removed 4 bases at V and 2 bases at J, leaving 5 bases unmatched. Germline CDR1 MNHNS, CDR2 SASEGT. This CDR3 comprises 16 residues. CDR3 loop: CASSGWDRGLQETQYF. In DNA, the CDR3 is TGTGCCAGCAGTGGTTGGGACAGGGGGCTTCAAGAGACCCAGTACTTC.

The gene calls are TRBV5-1 and TRBJ1-1, with TRBD1 as a possible D gene (6 bases). Trimming cost V 4 bases and J 1 base, with 11 bases left between them. Germline V gene data show CDR1 as SGHRS and CDR2 as YFSETQ. This CDR3 has 14 residues. The DNA of the CDR3 is TGCGCCAGCAGCGTGGACAGCCCGAACACTGAAGCTTTCTTT. This codes for CASSVDSPNTEAFF.

The chain recombines TRBV30 with TRBJ1-2; D unresolved. V was trimmed by 0 bases and J by 6 bases, leaving 5 bases between them. This CDR3 spans 11 amino acids. Germline CDR1 and CDR2: GTSNPN and SVGIG (reference sequence). The chain's CDR3 is CAWSVKDGYTF. The CDR3 nucleotides read TGTGCCTGGAGTGTAAAGGATGGCTACACCTTC. Together with reference TRBV30 and TRBJ1-2, the CDR3 gives the full variable domain: SQTIHQWPATLVQPVGSPLSLECTVEGTSNPNLYWYRQAAGRGLQLLFYSVGIGQISSEVPQNLSASRPQDRQFILSSKKLLLSDSGFYLCAWSVKDGYTFGSGTRLTVV.

The J gene is TRBJ2-2, the V gene TRBV14; D is undetermined. Germline lookup yields CDR1 SGHDN and CDR2 FVKESK. Trimming pared 4 bases from V and 5 bases from J, leaving 11 bases between. There are 14 residues in the CDR3. The CDR3 region is CASSPRLGTGELFF. CDR3 nucleotide sequence: TGTGCCAGCAGCCCTCGTTTAGGGACCGGGGAGCTGTTTTTT.

This clone was counted a single time. This chain links TRBV11-2 with TRBJ1-6; a weak D match, TRBD1 (6 bases). V dropped 3 bases and J dropped 5 bases, with 8 bases sitting between them. Germline CDR1 and CDR2: SGHAT and FQNNGV. The CDR3 loop spans 14 amino acids. The CDR3 spells CASSLGQNNSPLHF. Written as DNA, the CDR3 is TGTGCCAGCAGCTTGGGACAAAATAATTCACCCCTCCACTTT.

The chain employs TRBV2 and TRBJ1-4; D is undetermined. The CDR3 is 11 residues long. Trimming left V 4 bases short and J 6 bases short, with 3 bases between. Per the germline V gene, CDR1 is SNHLY and CDR2 is FYNNEI. The CDR3 coding sequence is TGTGCCAGCAGTGTTGATGAAAAACTGTTTTTT. Protein: CASSVDEKLFF.

J is TRBJ1-2 and V is TRBV15; weak D call: TRBD1 (6 bases). Trimming took 0 bases from V and 8 from J, leaving 19 bases between them. The CDR3 loop spans 16 amino acids. CDR1 is LNHNV, CDR2 YYDKDF, per germline (reference sequence). CDR3: CATSRERGTSSWGYTF. The DNA for the CDR3 is TGTGCCACCAGCAGAGAGAGGGGGACCTCCAGCTGGGGCTACACCTTC.

V and J are TRBV6-5 and TRBJ1-2, with 9 bases aligning to TRBD1. J was trimmed by 4 bases and V by 4 bases; bases with no gene match: 7. This CDR3 comprises 15 residues. Germline V gives CDR1 MNHEY, CDR2 SVGAGI. The CDR3 sequence is CASSSITGGLYGYTF. For the CDR3, the DNA is TGTGCCAGCAGTTCGATAACAGGGGGCCTCTATGGCTACACCTTC.

This clone was counted once. The V and J genes are TRBV14 and TRBJ2-1; a weak D match, TRBD1 (6 bases). CDR3 length: 15 residues. CDR1 and CDR2 from the germline V gene are SGHDN and FVKESK. V was pared by 0 bases and J by 4 bases, with 10 bases between. The CDR3, as DNA: TGTGCCAGCAGCCAAGAGGACAGAGTGTACAATGAGCAGTTCTTC. Translated, it gives CASSQEDRVYNEQFF.

This chain uses TRBV9 with TRBJ2-7; 13 bases align to TRBD2. This CDR3 is 17 amino acids long. The germline V gene encodes CDR1 SGDLS and CDR2 YYNGEE. V dropped 3 bases and J dropped 4; count of bases not matched to a gene: 10. In DNA, the CDR3 is TGTGCCAGCAGCGACTCCGCTCCGGGACTAGCGGGGTACGAGCAGTACGTC. Amino acids: CASSDSAPGLAGYEQYV.

The gene calls are TRBV21-1 and TRBJ1-6. TRBV21-1 is a pseudogene segment. The CDR3 contains 13 residues. CDR3 protein: CASRPKGWSPLHF. CDR3 nucleotide sequence: TGTGCCAGCAGGCCAAAGGGCTGGTCACCCCTCCACTTT.

A few counts support this clone. The rearrangement uses TRBV15 and TRBJ1-1, with a possible D match to TRBD1 (5 bases). The CDR3 is made up of 15 amino acids. V shed 5 bases and J shed 0 bases, with 13 bases lying between them. Germline values: CDR1 LNHNV, CDR2 YYDKDF (reference sequence). In DNA, the CDR3 is TGTGCCACCAGCCCACGGGGCGACCTGAACACTGAAGCTTTCTTT. Encoded protein: CATSPRGDLNTEAFF.

This clone was seen only once. V usage is TRBV30 and J usage is TRBJ2-5; D is ambiguous. The CDR3 contains 12 residues. Germline V gives CDR1 GTSNPN, CDR2 SVGIG (reference sequence). V was cut by 8 bases and J by 7 bases, with 17 bases left in between. The DNA of the CDR3 is TGTGCCCTGGAACCAGGCTCAGGGACCCAGTACTTC. Amino acid sequence: CALEPGSGTQYF.

CDR3 DNA: TGTGCCAGCAGCAAGTGGACAGGTAGTACAGATACGCAGTATTTT. This codes for CASSKWTGSTDTQYF. V gene TRBV7-6 combines with J gene TRBJ2-3; 7 bases align to TRBD1. The CDR3 length is 15 residues. Trimming at V came to 5 bases and at J to 3 bases, leaving 8 bases not matched to a gene. Germline V lookup: CDR1 SGHVS, CDR2 FNYEAQ.